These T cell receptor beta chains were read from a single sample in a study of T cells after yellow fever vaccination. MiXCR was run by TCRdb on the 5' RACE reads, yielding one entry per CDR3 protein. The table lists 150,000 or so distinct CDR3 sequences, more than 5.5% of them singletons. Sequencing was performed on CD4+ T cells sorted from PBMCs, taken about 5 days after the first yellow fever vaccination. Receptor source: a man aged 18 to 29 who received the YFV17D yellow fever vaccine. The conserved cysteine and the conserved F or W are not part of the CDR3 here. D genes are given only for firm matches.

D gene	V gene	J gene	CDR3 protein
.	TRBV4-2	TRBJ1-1	ASSKQDRGDEAF
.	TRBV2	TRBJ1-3	ASSVRDTIY
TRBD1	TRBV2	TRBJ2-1	ASMRTGELNEQF
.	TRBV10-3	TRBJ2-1	AISESQSRYNEQF
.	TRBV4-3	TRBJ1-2	ASSQDIQLGTLLGYGYT
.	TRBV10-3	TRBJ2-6	AISSGANVLT
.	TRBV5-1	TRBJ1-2	ASSPDVSGYT
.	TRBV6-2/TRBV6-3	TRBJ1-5	ASSQGLYSNQPQH
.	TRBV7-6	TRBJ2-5	ASSLSQGKAETQY
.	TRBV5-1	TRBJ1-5	ASSPWGGQSNQPQH
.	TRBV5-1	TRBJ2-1	ASSLGPGGATYNEQF
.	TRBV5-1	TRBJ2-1	ASSPPAGTDEQF
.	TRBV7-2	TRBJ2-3	ASRTGTSTDTQY
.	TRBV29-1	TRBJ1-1	SAGPGWGMNTEAF
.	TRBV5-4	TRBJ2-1	ATRVVGLARDEQF
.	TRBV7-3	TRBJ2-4	ASSLGKKGIQY
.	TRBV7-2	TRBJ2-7	ASSLAGQVYEQY
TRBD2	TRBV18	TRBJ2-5	ASSQNSGQETQY
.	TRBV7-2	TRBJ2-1	ASSLAGQNNEQF
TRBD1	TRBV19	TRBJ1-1	ASSIPGQVNTEAF
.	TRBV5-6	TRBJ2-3	ASSLGPGYRY
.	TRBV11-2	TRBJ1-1	ASSYWTNTEAF
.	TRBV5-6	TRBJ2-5	ASSSSGTPAGQETQY
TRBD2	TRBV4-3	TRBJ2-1	ASSPRLARGGFDEQF
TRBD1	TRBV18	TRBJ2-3	ASSPPWDRSRRTDTQY
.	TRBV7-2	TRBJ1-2	ASSSFRGVGYGYT
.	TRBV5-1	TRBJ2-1	ASSGKGWDSEQF
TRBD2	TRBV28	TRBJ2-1	ASSTPGGPEEQF
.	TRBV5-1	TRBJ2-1	AISRTGFGEQF
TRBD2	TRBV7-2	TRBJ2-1	ASSPSGTSGGFRSSYNEQF
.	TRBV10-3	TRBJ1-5	AISEPGADNQPQH
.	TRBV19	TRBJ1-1	ATSPGGGSTEAF
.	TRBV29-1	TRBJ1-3	SVEQPGVRNTIY
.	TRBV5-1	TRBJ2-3	ASSGTGTTDTQY
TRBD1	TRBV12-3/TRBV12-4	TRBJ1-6	ASSLEGARNSPLH
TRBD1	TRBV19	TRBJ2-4	ASSISNRGLVAKNIQY
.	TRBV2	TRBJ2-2	ASKAGGELF
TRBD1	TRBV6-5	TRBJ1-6	ASSYAIRTGWGGNSPLH
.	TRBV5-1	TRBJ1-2	ASSSQGFGGYT
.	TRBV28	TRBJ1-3	ASSPTGTPSGNTIY
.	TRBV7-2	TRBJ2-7	ASSGYYRRRSPYEQY
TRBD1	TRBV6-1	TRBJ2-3	ASRPQGDTDTQY
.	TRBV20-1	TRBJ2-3	SASGLPDTQY
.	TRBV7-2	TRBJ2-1	ASSSRVTYNEQF
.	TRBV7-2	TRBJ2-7	ASSFHYSSYEQY
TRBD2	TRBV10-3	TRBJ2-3	ACTQDTAGPSTDTQY
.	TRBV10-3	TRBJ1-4	AIRQEEKLF
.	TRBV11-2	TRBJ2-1	ASSLAGSGEQF
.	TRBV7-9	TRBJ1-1	ASSLEQGNTEAF
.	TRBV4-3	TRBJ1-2	ASSQDQGRGFGLPPYGYT
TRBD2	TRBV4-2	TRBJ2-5	ASSRDGSSGGYETQY
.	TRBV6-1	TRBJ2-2	ASSEPNTGELF
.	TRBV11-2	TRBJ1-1	ASSYIIQGGTEAF
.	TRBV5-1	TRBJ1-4	ASSLEGTNEKLF
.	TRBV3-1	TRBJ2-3	ASSQDGGGLRTDTQY
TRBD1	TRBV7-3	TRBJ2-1	ASSPDRGRNEQF